The clone carrying this TCR beta chain has a count of ten or more. Time point specified: patch test 2, 6 weeks after DPC sensitization. Treatment here: therapeutic diphenylcyclopropenone sensitization with weekly scalp DPC. This record comes from a study of human T cells and chemical hapten exposure. As the library was built, unique molecular identifiers were attached to individual cDNA molecules. TCRdb used MiXCR to reprocess the RACE reads, holding one entry per CDR3 protein. The data contain about 80,000 distinct CDR3 sequences, around 9.6% of them singletons. Germline CDR1 KGHSH, CDR2 LQKENI. The CDR3 spans 15 residues. Trimming stripped 3 bases from V and 1 base from J, with 11 bases between.

This rearrangement joins TRBV18 to TRBJ2-3, with D maybe TRBD1 (5 bases). This specimen consisted of whole blood, obtained in connection with sensitization to the hapten diphenylcyclopropenone (DPC). The sequence came from a woman in her twenties or thirties with alopecia areata. Some clones in this sample may be carry-over from other donors' samples. The chain's CDR3 is CASSPFGAGTDTQYF. In nucleotides, the CDR3 is TGTGCCAGCTCACCGTTTGGGGCCGGCACAGATACGCAGTATTTT.